Given below is one T cell receptor (beta chain) in context. In this sample, this clonotype turned up many times. Which antigen it targets is not known. Per-base quality was not reported, and no clone a single base away is much larger than it. The V end gives up 5 bases and the J end 3 bases, leaving 6 bases in the junction not matched to a gene. The CDR3 goes from the cysteine to the phenylalanine over 14 residues. The CDR3 DNA has 42 bases and is translated from base 1. For CDR1 and CDR2, the germline V gene lists MNHEY and SVGEGT. The sample's time point label, in plain terms: newly diagnosed GD, antithyroid drugs for less than 3 months. RNA was extracted from PBMCs in TRIzol for both TCR sequencing and RNA sequencing. Graves' disease was diagnosed according to American Thyroid Association guidelines. Patients for the study were recruited at an endocrinology department in Xi'an, China. Each patient gave approximately 10 milliliters of peripheral blood, collected in an EDTA anticoagulant tube. PBMCs were isolated by Ficoll Paque Plus density gradient separation without further T cell sorting. An Agilent 2100 Bioanalyzer and agarose gel were used to check RNA quality, and a NanoDrop 2000 was used to measure RNA concentration.

This record comes from a study of regulatory T cells in long-lasting Graves disease (dated by TCRdb to 2020 to 2022). About the investigation overall: Antithyroid drugs had been taken for less than 3 months by newly diagnosed Graves' disease patients. Peripheral blood TCR sequencing and RNA sequencing compared persistent Graves' disease patients with newly diagnosed Graves' disease patients. The study was conducted in China and was registered as a clinical trial. A total of roughly 33 samples were covered by TCR sequencing, comprising around 13 persistent and around 20 newly diagnosed Graves' disease patients.

What the authors observed across the whole study: The study examined only peripheral blood because the primary lesion, thyroid tissue, could not be accessed. The authors acknowledged the small sample size as a limitation that may reduce accuracy. Compared with newly diagnosed patients, patients with persistent Graves' disease had lower TCR Shannon entropy and fewer highly expanded clones, which suggests clonal expansion. Preferential use of TRBV28, TRBJ1-2 and TRBJ2-5 was observed in persistent disease, whereas TRBV20-1 and TRBJ2-1 were favored in newly diagnosed disease. Sequencing and analysis were limited to the TCR beta chain. A larger number of public clonotypes was shared among persistent patients (under 3,000) than among newly diagnosed patients (around 880).

Library construction relied on multiplex PCR. Data came from an Illumina HiSeq 4000. TCR beta libraries were built with iRepertoire HTBI primers and Arm-PCR amplification of CDR3 regions. Before sequencing, the PCR products underwent gel purification. Concerning the study's data processing: Gene usage analysis of CDR3 amino acid clonotypes used the approximately 62 TRBV and fewer than 15 TRBJ segments found across samples. COPE and FqMerger were used to merge filtered high-quality paired reads into contigs. BLAST was used to align contigs to the IMGT TRBV, TRBD and TRBJ reference genes, and CDR3 was defined following IMGT. Any clonotype with a frequency above 0.1% was classified as a highly expanded clone. Shannon entropy was used to measure repertoire diversity, and the Gini coefficient was used to measure V-J evenness. A clonotype found in more than one individual was treated as public. TCRdb reran the public reads through fastp at Q25 and MiXCR, keeping productive beta chains. Each CDR3 protein appears once, grouped with its most common genes and DNA. These V and J calls derive from TCRdb rather than the authors' analysis. This sample gives more than 300,000 distinct CDR3 sequences in total; around 15% of them show up just once. Around 20% of the sample is held by the ten biggest clonotypes.

These sequences were also reported in another study, on T cells in Graves' hyperthyroidism and ophthalmopathy. The second paper states: A patient counted as having stable Graves' hyperthyroidism if no progression to ophthalmopathy occurred over 18 months of follow-up. Hyperthyroidism patients were aged 18 to 65 years and newly diagnosed, with disease duration of less than 2 months. The study excluded patients with uncontrolled infections, other autoimmune diseases, pregnancy or lactation. Diagnoses were based on clinical symptoms, serum thyroxine and TRAb, thyroid ultrasound and orbital computed tomography. The TCR CDR3 was subjected to a first round of RT-PCR using the HTBI primer set and the Qiagen OneStep RT-PCR kit. Blood samples also contained most of the expanded thyroid clonotypes (frequency above 0.001), which suggests that blood repertoires may reflect thyroid immune responses. Ophthalmopathy was separated from stable hyperthyroidism by a 13 V-J signature model, with around 90% sensitivity and approximately 81% specificity obtained in cross-validation and 80%/75% obtained in testing. During validation, the model predicted progression to ophthalmopathy a median of roughly 7.1 months ahead of onset, with almost 71% sensitivity and almost 75% specificity. A discovery cohort of 95 to 100 patients, 43 with Graves' ophthalmopathy and under 60 with stable Graves' hyperthyroidism, was used to find distinguishing TCR V-J signatures. Prospective prediction of ophthalmopathy was tested in an independent validation cohort consisting of roughly 19 hyperthyroidism patients and some 15 patients who later progressed to ophthalmopathy. The roughly 94 discovery patients were randomly split 7:3 into training and test sets. In addition, the study compared T-cell repertoires in thyroid tissue and in blood from several Graves' hyperthyroidism patients. After sampling, hyperthyroidism patients received methimazole starting at 30 mg daily, and ophthalmopathy patients received high-dose intravenous methylprednisolone. The libraries were constructed in a second round of multiplex PCR and then size-selected and purified. The libraries were sequenced on an Illumina HiSeq2000 using paired-end 100 bp reads. Raw data were processed with SOAPnuke, discarding reads with adapters, uncalled bases, mean Phred below 15, or no exact constant-primer or identifier match. COPE v1.2.5 was used to merge the high-quality paired reads, and each unique nucleotide sequence was defined as a clonotype. Clonotypes were aligned to IMGT TRBV, TRBD and TRBJ reference segments using MiTCR v1.1. The analysis included only V-J combinations with a frequency above 0.0001, which together covered around 99% of the repertoires. A TCS score was defined as the ratio between F50 (clonal expansion) and ExV (chaos), using BLOSUM62-based TCRdist between CDR3 peptides within each V-J. Welch's t-statistics and random forest reduced 500 to 650 V-J features to 13, which were used in a naive Bayes classifier (R e1071). No statistical method was used to set the sample size in advance, and investigators knew the group allocation. According to the paper, TCR Vbeta CDR3 sequencing was carried out on more than 120 peripheral blood samples, which came from fewer than 50 ophthalmopathy, around 75 hyperthyroidism and some 17 progressor patients.

The chain is assembled from TRBV6-2 or TRBV6-3 and TRBJ2-5, and 7 junction bases match TRBD2. Sequenced here: peripheral blood mononuclear cells (PBMCs), sampled at new diagnosis, from a patient treated with antithyroid drugs. This receptor was taken from a woman between 18 and 29 years old with Graves disease. Donor details come from another sample of the same person, matched by shared clones. The sequenced DNA is TGTGCCAGCAGTGAGCGGGGTAACGAAGAGACCCAGTACTTC. The encoded protein is CASSERGNEETQYF.